This T cell receptor beta chain was retrieved from a study of T-cell memory formation after mild COVID-19. Trimming took 4 bases from V and 4 from J, leaving 16 bases between them. CDR3 length: 16 residues. Germline V gene sequence: CDR1 LGHNA, CDR2 YNFKEQ. Constant-segment primers were used for 5'RACE, and the resulting TCR alpha and TCR beta cDNA libraries carried sample barcodes and UMIs. TCRdb independently ran MiXCR on the 5' RACE reads; one entry per CDR3 protein. The data hold a few hundred thousand distinct CDR3 sequences, with around 27% observed a single time. This receptor was taken from an adult woman who had mild COVID-19 (a few samples of this study predate the infection). Cell type and time point are not known. J is TRBJ2-2 and V is TRBV4-2; D not resolved. The sample consisted of PBMCs or a T cell subset sorted from them (not recorded which). The CDR3 nucleotides read TGTGCCAGCAGCCTGTCTCGCGTGGGTAGCACCGGGGAGCTGTTTTTT. Amino acids: CASSLSRVGSTGELFF.